These 14 T cell receptor beta chains share one sample of origin, sequenced in a study of shared clonotypes between healthy human individuals. CD8 cells classed as naive were CD45RO-negative and positively selected for CCR7, excluding terminally differentiated effector memory CD45RA+ cells. Using immunoSEQ multiplex PCR, the repertoire was profiled, and TCRdb retains in-frame clones only, with some absent. This table holds over 2,000,000 clones, about 94% found once. The specimen sequenced was naive CD8+ T cells from PBMCs. These receptors were taken from a man aged 18 to 30 in good health. Some clones in this sample may be carry-over from other donors' samples.

This clone has just one count. The chain is built from TRBV7-9 and TRBJ2-5; tentative D call: TRBD1 (6 bases). The DNA end is a closer match to TRBJ2-7, so the J assignment may be wrong. Germline values: CDR1 SEHNR, CDR2 FQNEAQ (reference sequence). The CDR3 sequence is 16 residues long. The DNA for the CDR3 is TGTGCCAGCAGCTTTGCCATCGACAGGTTCTCCTACGAGCAGTACTTC. It yields the protein CASSFAIDRFSYEQYF.

This chain joins TRBV6-5 and TRBJ2-7; 9 positions agree with TRBD1. V dropped 6 bases and J dropped 3; count of bases not matched to a gene: 9. This CDR3 has 15 residues. CDR1 is MNHEY, CDR2 SVGAGI, per germline. The CDR3 nucleotides read TGTGCCAGCAGGGCCCGGGGACAGGGTTTCTACGAGCAGTACTTC. It encodes CASRARGQGFYEQYF.

This clone was detected only once. This rearrangement joins TRBV7-3 to TRBJ2-3; 7 nucleotides align to TRBD1. CDR3 length: 15 residues. Germline V gives CDR1 SGHTA, CDR2 FQGTGA. V dropped 5 bases and J dropped 3; count of bases not matched to a gene: 8. The CDR3 loop reads CASSPTGFDTDTQYF. The CDR3 DNA reads TGTGCCAGCAGCCCGACAGGGTTTGATACAGATACGCAGTATTTT.

This rearrangement joins TRBV6-1 to TRBJ2-7, with unresolved D. The CDR3 extends over 15 amino acids. The V gene's germline CDR1 is MNHNS and CDR2 SASEGT. V lost 1 base, J lost 2 bases, and 12 bases lay in between. The chain's CDR3 is CASSEGLRIAYEQYF. CDR3 nucleotide sequence: TGTGCCAGCAGTGAAGGTCTCCGGATCGCCTACGAGCAGTACTTC.

The CDR3 reads CASSHRRGYGTDYGYTF. CDR3 bases: TGTGCCAGCAGCCACCGGCGAGGGTACGGGACAGATTATGGCTACACCTTC. V and J are TRBV27 and TRBJ1-2; 7 positions match TRBD1. This CDR3 is built from 17 residues. Germline CDR1 is MNHEY and CDR2 is SMNVEV (reference sequence). V lost 6 bases to trimming and J lost 5 bases; unmatched junction nucleotides: 18.

The CDR3 sequence is CASSFGLPGQGYYEQYF. In DNA, the CDR3 is TGTGCCAGCAGTTTCGGACTTCCGGGACAGGGTTACTACGAGCAGTACTTC. The chain couples TRBV28 to TRBJ2-7; 9 bases align to TRBD1. Germline values: CDR1 MDHEN, CDR2 SYDVKM. The trim removed 3 bases at V and 3 bases at J, leaving 12 bases unmatched. The CDR3 has 17 amino acids.

This sequence joins TRBV7-3 and TRBJ2-5; 14 bases agree with TRBD2. The germline gives CDR1 SGHTA, CDR2 FQGTGA. J lost 4 bases, V lost 3 bases, and 7 bases had no gene match. CDR3 length: 17 residues. The CDR3 region is CASSFGLAGGYGETQYF. As DNA, the CDR3 is TGTGCCAGCAGCTTTGGACTAGCGGGAGGTTATGGAGAGACCCAGTACTTC.

The chain carries TRBV4-2 and TRBJ2-7, with 11 bases lining up with TRBD2. From germline, CDR1 is LGHNA and CDR2 YNFKEQ. J was trimmed by 4 bases and V by 4 bases; bases with no gene match: 3. The CDR3 extends over 14 amino acids. In DNA form, the CDR3 reads TGTGCCAGCAGCCTAACTAGCGGGAGATACGAGCAGTACTTC. This translates into CASSLTSGRYEQYF.

The chain couples TRBV9 to TRBJ2-5, with 9 bases that match TRBD1. J lost 6 bases, V lost 3 bases, and 12 bases had no gene match. The CDR3 is 16 residues long. Germline-derived CDR1 and CDR2 are SGDLS and YYNGEE. This chain's CDR3 is CASSAWRDRGIQTQYF. CDR3 DNA sequence: TGTGCCAGCAGCGCTTGGCGAGACAGGGGGATCCAGACCCAGTACTTC.

This chain connects TRBV4-3 to TRBJ1-3, with D possibly being TRBD1 (6 bases). This CDR3 is 15 amino acids long. V was shortened by 0 bases and J by 1 base, with 7 bases between the two germline ends. Germline assignment: CDR1 LGHNA and CDR2 YSLEER. The CDR3 DNA reads as TGCGCCAGCAGCCAAGACGGGACATCTGGAAACACCATATATTTT. Its protein product is CASSQDGTSGNTIYF.

The genes are TRBV5-5 and TRBJ1-2, with TRBD1 matching over 10 bases. Germline V gives CDR1 SGHKS, CDR2 YYEKEE (reference sequence). This CDR3 is 15 amino acids long. Trimming removed 0 bases from V and 3 bases from J; junction bases left unmatched: 2. The CDR3, as DNA: TGTGCCAGCAGCTTGGTAGACAGGGGGCACTATGGCTACACCTTC. Its translation: CASSLVDRGHYGYTF.

The chain carries TRBV7-6 and TRBJ2-2; 7 nucleotides align to TRBD2. The V and J ends lost 1 base and 4 bases, in that order; junction bases with no gene match: 12. Germline CDR1 SGHVS, CDR2 FNYEAQ. The CDR3 sequence is 18 residues long. In DNA, the CDR3 is TGTGCCAGCAGCTTAGAAGTTCTTGGGGGACTATCCACCGGGGAGCTGTTTTTT. This translates into CASSLEVLGGLSTGELFF.

The chain combines TRBV27 with TRBJ2-3, with 8 bases identical to TRBD1. This CDR3 spans 15 amino acids. V lost 4 bases, J lost 5 bases, and 8 bases stayed unmatched. Per the germline V gene, CDR1 is MNHEY and CDR2 is SMNVEV (reference sequence). In DNA, the CDR3 is TGTGCCAGCAGTTCAACAGGGGGTCGTAGAGATACGCAGTATTTT. Encoded protein: CASSSTGGRRDTQYF.

The chain uses TRBV7-8 and TRBJ1-3; D remains unclear. Germline values: CDR1 SGHVS, CDR2 FQNEAQ. V lost 6 bases and J lost 0, with 9 bases in between. This CDR3 region has 14 residues. The CDR3 sequence is CASSSGASGNTIYF. CDR3 nucleotides: TGTGCCAGCAGTTCGGGAGCCTCTGGAAACACCATATATTTT.